This entry lists 24 T cell receptor beta chains sequenced from one sample in a study of T-cell memory formation after mild COVID-19. TCRdb fed the 5' RACE reads into MiXCR, producing one record per CDR3 protein. The sample has fewer than 650,000 distinct CDR3 sequences; roughly a fifth are singletons. Material: PBMCs or a T cell subset sorted from them (not recorded which). The receptors were sampled from an adult woman who had mild COVID-19 (a few samples of this study predate the infection). Cell type and time point are not known.

This chain links TRBV6-1 with TRBJ2-7; 9 positions match TRBD2. Germline V gene sequence: CDR1 MNHNS, CDR2 SASEGT. The CDR3 covers 18 residues. J gave up 2 bases and V 1 base, and 12 bases lay outside the gene matches. CDR3 in DNA: TGTGCCAGCAGTGAAGGGAGACCGGGACTAGCCGTTGCCTACGAGCAGTACTTC. This codes for CASSEGRPGLAVAYEQYF.

V is TRBV5-1 and J is TRBJ2-1, with D unresolved. Trimming removed 0 bases from V and 6 bases from J, with 16 bases in between. This CDR3 is 16 amino acids long. Germline loops: CDR1 SGHRS, CDR2 YFSETQ. This CDR3 is CASSLGRGTAVNEQFF. Here the CDR3 DNA reads TGCGCCAGCAGCTTGGGGAGAGGCACGGCCGTCAATGAGCAGTTCTTC.

This clonotype appeared a single time. The genes are TRBV9 and TRBJ2-6; D unresolved. The CDR3 has 14 amino acids. The ends were cut back, 0 bases at V and 5 bases at J, with 6 bases in the middle. CDR1 and CDR2 (germline): SGDLS, YYNGEE. CDR3 in DNA: TGTGCCAGCAGCGTAGGGGGTAGGGCCAACGTCCTGACTTTC. This codes for CASSVGGRANVLTF.

This sequence joins TRBV18 and TRBJ2-7; 8 nucleotides align to TRBD2. The CDR3 sequence is 15 residues long. Germline CDR1 and CDR2: KGHSH and LQKENI. V trimming: 4 bases; J trimming: 6 bases; junction bases outside the gene matches: 11. The CDR3 spells CASSQGLASFGEQYF. CDR3 bases: TGTGCCAGCTCACAAGGACTAGCTAGTTTCGGCGAGCAGTACTTC.

There are a few counts of this clonotype. V gene TRBV11-3 combines with J gene TRBJ2-7; the D gene is possibly TRBD1 (6 bases). CDR3 size: 15 residues. Looked up from germline, CDR1 is SGHNT and CDR2 is YENEEA. The V and J ends lost 5 bases and 3 bases respectively, with 17 bases between them. CDR3 residues: CASSAEGQSYYEQYF. The CDR3 DNA reads TGTGCCAGCAGCGCCGAAGGACAGAGTTACTACGAGCAGTACTTC.

This clonotype was seen only a few times. The V call is TRBV20-1, the J call TRBJ2-1, with 8 positions matching TRBD2. CDR1 and CDR2 (germline): DFQATT, SNEGSKA (reference sequence). The CDR3 consists of 15 residues. After removal of 3 bases from V and 9 bases from J, the junction contained 13 bases not matched to a gene. The CDR3 spells CSASLREEVEGEQFF. CDR3 bases: TGCAGTGCTAGTCTGCGGGAGGAAGTTGAGGGTGAGCAGTTCTTC.

This clonotype came up a few times. The chain has TRBV29-1 and TRBJ2-1; D may be TRBD1 (7 bases). The CDR3 extends over 13 amino acids. V was pared by 3 bases and J by 12 bases, with 18 bases between. Germline CDR1 reads SQVTM; CDR2 reads ANQGSEA. CDR3 in amino acids: CSVDHLQGRLQFF. CDR3 nucleotides: TGCAGCGTTGACCATTTACAGGGGAGGTTGCAGTTCTTC.

This clonotype was found a few times. The V call is TRBV7-8, the J call TRBJ2-5; D remains ambiguous. Germline V gene lookup returns CDR1 SGHVS and CDR2 FQNEAQ. The CDR3 has 14 residues. With 3 bases removed from V and 5 bases from J, the gap between germline ends came to 13 bases. CDR3 DNA sequence: TGTGCCAGCAGCTTTAGTACCCCTTTGGAGACCCAGTACTTC. Translation gives CASSFSTPLETQYF.

This clonotype was observed many times. The gene calls are TRBV10-1 and TRBJ2-7; TRBD1 matches 8 bases. This CDR3 region has 17 residues. Per germline, CDR1 WNHNN and CDR2 SYGVQD (reference sequence). The junction had 12 bases not matched to a gene; V was cut back by 3 bases and J by 2 bases. The chain's CDR3 is CASSEPGQGEGTYEQYF. In nucleotides, the CDR3 is TGCGCCAGCAGTGAACCAGGACAGGGCGAGGGGACCTACGAGCAGTACTTC.

This clonotype showed up just a few times. The rearrangement uses TRBV12-3 or TRBV12-4 and TRBJ2-1; TRBD2 might be the D (7 bases). V was cut by 7 bases and J by 2 bases, with 18 bases left in between. The CDR3 length is 16 residues. The CDR3 sequence: CASTPGGRGPYNEQFF. The CDR3, as DNA: TGTGCCAGCACCCCGGGGGGCAGGGGCCCCTACAATGAGCAGTTCTTC.

In this sample, this clonotype turned up a few times. CDR3 coding DNA: TGTGCCAGCAGTTTTGGGCGGGAGGGATCCTATGGCTACACCTTC. Protein sequence: CASSFGREGSYGYTF. The V call is TRBV12-3 or TRBV12-4, the J call TRBJ1-2; unclear D gene. V dropped 3 bases and J dropped 4 bases, with 15 bases sitting between them. The CDR3 totals 15 residues.

At least ten counts were recorded for this clonotype. V gene TRBV9 combines with J gene TRBJ2-7; a possible D gene is TRBD2 (6 bases). CDR1 and CDR2 (germline): SGDLS, YYNGEE. Trimming pared 0 bases from V and 1 base from J, leaving 11 bases between. The CDR3 contains 15 residues. The CDR3 nucleotides read TGTGCCAGCAGCGTAGCTGGCGGGGAGTCCTACGAGCAGTACTTC. It translates to CASSVAGGESYEQYF.

The genes are TRBV2 and TRBJ2-2; 7 bases agree with TRBD2. CDR1 is SNHLY, CDR2 FYNNEI, per germline. With 6 bases clipped from V and 0 bases from J, the junction kept 4 bases outside the gene matches. This CDR3 is 15 amino acids long. In DNA form, the CDR3 reads TGTGCCAGCAGCCCGGGACTACCGAACACCGGGGAGCTGTTTTTT. Residues: CASSPGLPNTGELFF. The full variable domain, rest sourced from reference TRBV2 and TRBJ2-2, is EPEVTQTPSHQVTQMGQEVILRCVPISNHLYFYWYRQILGQKVEFLVSFYNNEISEKSEIFDDQFSVERPDGSNFTLKIRSTKLEDSAMYFCASSPGLPNTGELFFGEGSRLTVL.

This clonotype was recorded a few times. The chain carries TRBV20-1 and TRBJ2-1, with a tentative D call TRBD2 (6 bases). The CDR3 has 17 residues. V shed 1 base and J shed 8 bases, with 24 bases lying between them. CDR1 is DFQATT, CDR2 SNEGSKA, per germline (reference sequence). The chain's CDR3 is CSARGWGLGVPTDEQFF. CDR3 nucleotide sequence: TGCAGTGCTAGAGGGTGGGGACTGGGAGTCCCAACTGATGAGCAGTTCTTC.

There are a few counts of this clonotype. This chain joins TRBV6-6 and TRBJ1-2; 12 bases map to TRBD1. From germline, CDR1 is MNHNY and CDR2 SVGAGI (reference sequence). The CDR3 totals 16 residues. V trimming: 6 bases; J trimming: 6 bases; junction bases outside the gene matches: 11. The CDR3 DNA is TGTGCCAGCAGCCGAGCGTCGGGACAGGGGGCTAATGGCTACACCTTC. It is translated as CASSRASGQGANGYTF.

This clonotype has more than one count but fewer than ten. The rearrangement joins TRBV24-1 to TRBJ2-1; 8 bases are a match to TRBD1. Per the germline V gene, CDR1 is KGHDR and CDR2 is SFDVKD. The junction had 6 bases not matched to a gene; V was cut back by 8 bases and J by 7 bases. This CDR3 has 13 amino acids. The CDR3 DNA reads as TGTGCCACCAACAGGGGGGATAGGAATGAGCAGTTCTTC. It yields the protein CATNRGDRNEQFF.

This clonotype has a handful of counts. V usage is TRBV4-1 and J usage is TRBJ2-7; 10 bases line up with TRBD2. This CDR3 has 18 residues. Unmatched junction bases numbered 11, after V lost 3 bases and J lost 0 bases. Germline V CDR1 and CDR2: MGHRA, YSYEKL. CDR3 nucleotide sequence: TGCGCCAGCAGCCATCGGACTAGCGGAGGATCTCCCTCCTACGAGCAGTACTTC. Protein sequence: CASSHRTSGGSPSYEQYF.

The chain combines TRBV12-3 or TRBV12-4 with TRBJ1-1, with D uncertain. V was shortened by 5 bases and J by 3 bases, with 13 bases between the two germline ends. The CDR3 spans 14 residues. The CDR3 loop reads CASSGSNSDTEAFF. CDR3 DNA: TGTGCCAGCAGTGGCTCTAACAGTGACACTGAAGCTTTCTTT.

The chain combines TRBV10-2 with TRBJ1-5; tentatively, D is TRBD1 (6 bases). Between the trimmed V and J ends, which lost 9 bases and 2 bases, there was a span of 20 bases. Germline V gene sequence: CDR1 WSHSY, CDR2 SAAADI. CDR3 length equals 16 residues. CDR3 DNA sequence: TGCGCCAGTAGCTTTTCGGGTGGGGGCGGCAATCAGCCCCAGCATTTT. This codes for CASSFSGGGGNQPQHF.

The chain couples TRBV12-3 or TRBV12-4 to TRBJ2-3; D possibly corresponds to TRBD2 (5 bases). This CDR3 comprises 15 residues. With 3 bases removed from V and 4 bases from J, the gap between germline ends came to 14 bases. CDR3 DNA sequence: TGTGCCAGCAGTTTTCTCATAGCGTCATCAGATACGCAGTATTTT. It translates to CASSFLIASSDTQYF.

V is TRBV3-1 and J is TRBJ2-7; 8 bases are shared with TRBD2. The CDR3 sequence is 17 residues long. Germline CDR1 is LGHDT and CDR2 is YNNKEL (reference sequence). V gave up 4 bases and J gave up 2 bases; unmatched junction bases: 13. In DNA, the CDR3 is TGTGCCAGCAGCCGTAACTCCGGGAGGGGGAGCCCCTACGAGCAGTACTTC. Translation: CASSRNSGRGSPYEQYF.

The chain uses TRBV19 and TRBJ1-1; TRBD1 matches 9 bases. Trimming took 10 bases from V and 6 from J; bases not matched to a gene: 9. There are 13 residues in the CDR3. CDR1 and CDR2 (germline): LNHDA, SQIVND (reference sequence). CDR3 residues: CATWDRASSEAFF. CDR3 bases: TGTGCCACCTGGGACAGGGCATCCTCTGAAGCTTTCTTT.

The table lists this clonotype with a few counts. The chain combines TRBV10-3 with TRBJ2-2, with no clear D. There are 12 residues in the CDR3. The germline V gene has CDR1 ENHRY and CDR2 SYGVKD. V lost 10 bases and J lost 1, with 7 bases in between. CDR3 in DNA: TGTGCCAACGGTTTGAACACCGGGGAGCTGTTTTTT. Its protein is CANGLNTGELFF.

This clonotype was counted many times. The J gene is TRBJ2-3, the V gene TRBV7-9; D is uncertain. CDR3 length: 14 amino acids. Between the trimmed V and J ends, which lost 1 base and 1 base, there was a span of 6 bases. Germline assignment: CDR1 SEHNR and CDR2 FQNEAQ (reference sequence). CDR3 residues: CASSLVLGTDTQYF. In nucleotides, the CDR3 is TGTGCCAGCAGCTTAGTGCTGGGCACAGATACGCAGTATTTT. The whole variable domain, filled in from reference TRBV7-9 and TRBJ2-3, reads DTGVSQNPRHKITKRGQNVTFRCDPISEHNRLYWYRQTLGQGPEFLTYFQNEAQLEKSRLLSDRFSAERPKGSFSTLEIQRTEQGDSAMYLCASSLVLGTDTQYFGPGTRLTVL.